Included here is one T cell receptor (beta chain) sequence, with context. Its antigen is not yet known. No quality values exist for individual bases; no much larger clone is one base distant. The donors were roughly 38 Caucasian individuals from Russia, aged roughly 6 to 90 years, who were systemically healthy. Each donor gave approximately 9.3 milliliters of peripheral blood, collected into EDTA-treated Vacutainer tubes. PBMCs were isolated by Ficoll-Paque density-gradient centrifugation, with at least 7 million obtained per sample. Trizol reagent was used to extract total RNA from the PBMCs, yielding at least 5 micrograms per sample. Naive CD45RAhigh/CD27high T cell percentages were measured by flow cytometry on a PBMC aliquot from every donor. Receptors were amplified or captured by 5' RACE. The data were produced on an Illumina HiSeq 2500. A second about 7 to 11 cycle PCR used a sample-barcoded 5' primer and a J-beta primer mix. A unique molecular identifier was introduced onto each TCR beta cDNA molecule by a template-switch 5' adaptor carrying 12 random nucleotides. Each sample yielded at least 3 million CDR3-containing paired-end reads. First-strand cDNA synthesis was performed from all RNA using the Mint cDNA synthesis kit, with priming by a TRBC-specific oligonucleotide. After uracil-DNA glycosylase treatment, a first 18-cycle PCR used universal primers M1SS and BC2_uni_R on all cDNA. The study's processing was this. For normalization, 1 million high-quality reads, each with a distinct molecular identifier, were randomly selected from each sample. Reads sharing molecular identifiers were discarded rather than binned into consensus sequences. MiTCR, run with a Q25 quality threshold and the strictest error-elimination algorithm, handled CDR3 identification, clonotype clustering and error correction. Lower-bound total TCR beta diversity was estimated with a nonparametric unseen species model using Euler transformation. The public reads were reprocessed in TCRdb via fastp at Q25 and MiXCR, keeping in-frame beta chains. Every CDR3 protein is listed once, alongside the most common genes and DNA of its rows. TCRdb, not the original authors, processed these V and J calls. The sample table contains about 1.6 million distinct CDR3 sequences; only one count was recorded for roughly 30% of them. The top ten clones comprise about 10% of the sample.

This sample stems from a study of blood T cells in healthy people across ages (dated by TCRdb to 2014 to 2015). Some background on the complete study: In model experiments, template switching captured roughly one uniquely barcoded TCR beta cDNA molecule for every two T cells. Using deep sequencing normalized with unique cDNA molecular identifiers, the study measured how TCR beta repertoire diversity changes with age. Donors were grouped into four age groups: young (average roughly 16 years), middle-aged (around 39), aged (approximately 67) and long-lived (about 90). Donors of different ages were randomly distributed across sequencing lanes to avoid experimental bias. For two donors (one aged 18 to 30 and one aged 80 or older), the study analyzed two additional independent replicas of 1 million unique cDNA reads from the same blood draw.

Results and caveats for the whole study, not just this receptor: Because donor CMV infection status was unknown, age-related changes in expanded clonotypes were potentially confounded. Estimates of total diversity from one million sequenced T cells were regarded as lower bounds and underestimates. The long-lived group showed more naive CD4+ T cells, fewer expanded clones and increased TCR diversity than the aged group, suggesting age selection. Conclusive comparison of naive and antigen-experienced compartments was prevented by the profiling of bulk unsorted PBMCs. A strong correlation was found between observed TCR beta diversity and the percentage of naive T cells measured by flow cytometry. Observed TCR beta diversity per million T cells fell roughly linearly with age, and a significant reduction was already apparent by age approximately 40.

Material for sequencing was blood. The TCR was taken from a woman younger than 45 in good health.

The CDR3 loop reads CASSQEWNGLAGHNEQFF. The nucleotide sequence reads as follows: TGCGCCAGCAGCCAAGAATGGAATGGACTAGCGGGACACAATGAGCAGTTCTTC. The chain links TRBV4-1 with TRBJ2-1, and TRBD2 aligns with 12 junction nucleotides. The germline V gene yields MGHRA for CDR1 and YSYEKL for CDR2. Germline trimming amounts to 0 bases on V and 5 bases on J, with 8 as the count of junction bases outside the gene matches. The CDR3, from cysteine to phenylalanine, totals 18 residues. Kept here is only the CDR3 DNA, which spans 54 bases and is read in frame from base 1.